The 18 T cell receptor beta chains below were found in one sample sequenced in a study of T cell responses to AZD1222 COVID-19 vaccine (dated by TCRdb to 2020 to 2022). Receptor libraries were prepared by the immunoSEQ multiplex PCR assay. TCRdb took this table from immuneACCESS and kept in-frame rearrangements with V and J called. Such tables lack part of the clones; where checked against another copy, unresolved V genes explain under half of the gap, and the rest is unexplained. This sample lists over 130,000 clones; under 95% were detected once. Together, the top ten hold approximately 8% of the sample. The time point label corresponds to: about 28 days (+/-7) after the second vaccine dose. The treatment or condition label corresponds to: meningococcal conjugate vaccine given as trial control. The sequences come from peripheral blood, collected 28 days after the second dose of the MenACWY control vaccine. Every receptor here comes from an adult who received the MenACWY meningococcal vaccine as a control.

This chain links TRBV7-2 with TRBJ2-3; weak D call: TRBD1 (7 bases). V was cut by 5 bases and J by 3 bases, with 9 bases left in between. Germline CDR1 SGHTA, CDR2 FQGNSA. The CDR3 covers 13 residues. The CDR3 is CASSPGGTDTQYF. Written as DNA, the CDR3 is TGTGCCAGCAGCCCAGGGGGGACAGATACGCAGTATTTT.

The CDR3 is CASGGGNEKLFF. For the CDR3, the DNA is TGTGCCAGCGGGGGGGGTAATGAAAAACTGTTTTTT. The V and J genes are TRBV7-9 and TRBJ1-4; a weak D match, TRBD1 (5 bases). CDR1 and CDR2 (germline): SEHNR, FQNEAQ (reference sequence). The CDR3 is 12 residues long. With 8 bases removed from V and 4 bases from J, the gap between germline ends came to 8 bases.

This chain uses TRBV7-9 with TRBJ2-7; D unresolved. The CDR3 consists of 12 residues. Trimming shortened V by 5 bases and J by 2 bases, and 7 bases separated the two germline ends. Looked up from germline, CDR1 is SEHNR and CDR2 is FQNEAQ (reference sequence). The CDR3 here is CASSTVTYEQYF. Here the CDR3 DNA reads TGTGCCAGCAGCACCGTAACCTACGAGCAGTACTTC.

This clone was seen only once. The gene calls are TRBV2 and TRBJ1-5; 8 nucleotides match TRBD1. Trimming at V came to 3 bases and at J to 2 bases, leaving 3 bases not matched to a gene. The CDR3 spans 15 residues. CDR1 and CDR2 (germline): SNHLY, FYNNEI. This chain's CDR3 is CASSDQGAGNQPQHF. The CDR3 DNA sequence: TGTGCCAGCAGTGACCAGGGGGCCGGCAATCAGCCCCAGCATTTT.

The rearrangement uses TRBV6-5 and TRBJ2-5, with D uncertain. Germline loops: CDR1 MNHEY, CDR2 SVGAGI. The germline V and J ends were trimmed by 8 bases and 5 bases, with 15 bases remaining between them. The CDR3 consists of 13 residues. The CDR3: CASSTLRVETQYF. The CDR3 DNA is TGTGCCAGCTCTACACTTCGCGTGGAGACCCAGTACTTC.

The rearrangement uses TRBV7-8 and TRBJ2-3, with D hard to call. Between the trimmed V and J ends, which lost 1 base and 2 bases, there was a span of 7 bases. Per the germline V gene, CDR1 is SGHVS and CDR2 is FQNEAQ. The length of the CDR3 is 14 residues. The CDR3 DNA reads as TGTGCCAGCAGCTTAGTGGGTTTCACAGATACGCAGTATTTT. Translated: CASSLVGFTDTQYF.

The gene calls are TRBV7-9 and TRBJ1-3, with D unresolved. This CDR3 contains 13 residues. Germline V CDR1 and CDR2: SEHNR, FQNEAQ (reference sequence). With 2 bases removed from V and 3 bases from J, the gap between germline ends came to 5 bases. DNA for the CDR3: TGTGCCAGCAGCTTAAACGTTGGAAACACCATATATTTT. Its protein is CASSLNVGNTIYF.

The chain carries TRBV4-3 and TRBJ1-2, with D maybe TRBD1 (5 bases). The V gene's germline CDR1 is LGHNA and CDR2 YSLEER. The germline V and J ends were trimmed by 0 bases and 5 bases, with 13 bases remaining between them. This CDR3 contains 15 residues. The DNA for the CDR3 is TGCGCCAGCAGCCAAGATTCCGGCAGGGCATATGGCTACACCTTC. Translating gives CASSQDSGRAYGYTF.

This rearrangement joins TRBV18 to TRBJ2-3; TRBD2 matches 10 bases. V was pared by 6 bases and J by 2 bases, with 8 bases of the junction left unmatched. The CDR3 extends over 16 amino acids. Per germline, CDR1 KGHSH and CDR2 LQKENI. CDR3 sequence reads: CASSPIAGGPTDTQYF. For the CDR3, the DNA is TGTGCCAGCTCTCCGATAGCGGGAGGACCCACAGATACGCAGTATTTT.

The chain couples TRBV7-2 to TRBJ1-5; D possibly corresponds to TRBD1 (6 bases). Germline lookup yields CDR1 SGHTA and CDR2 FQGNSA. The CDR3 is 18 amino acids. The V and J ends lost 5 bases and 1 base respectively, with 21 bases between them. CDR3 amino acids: CASSQRGDKTGSNQPQHF. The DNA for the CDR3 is TGTGCCAGCAGCCAGAGGGGGGATAAAACGGGCAGCAATCAGCCCCAGCATTTT.

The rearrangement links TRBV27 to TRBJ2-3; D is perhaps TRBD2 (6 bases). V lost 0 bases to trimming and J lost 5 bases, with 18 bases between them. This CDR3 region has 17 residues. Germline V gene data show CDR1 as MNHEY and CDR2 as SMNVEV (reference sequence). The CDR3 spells CASSLSISGPLGDTQYF. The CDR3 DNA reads TGTGCCAGCAGTTTATCGATTAGCGGTCCTTTGGGAGATACGCAGTATTTT.

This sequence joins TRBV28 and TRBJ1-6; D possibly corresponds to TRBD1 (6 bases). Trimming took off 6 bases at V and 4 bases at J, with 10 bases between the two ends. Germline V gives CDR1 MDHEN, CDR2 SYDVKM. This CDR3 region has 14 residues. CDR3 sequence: CASRSTGYNSPLHF. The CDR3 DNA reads TGTGCCAGCAGATCCACAGGGTATAATTCACCCCTCCACTTT.

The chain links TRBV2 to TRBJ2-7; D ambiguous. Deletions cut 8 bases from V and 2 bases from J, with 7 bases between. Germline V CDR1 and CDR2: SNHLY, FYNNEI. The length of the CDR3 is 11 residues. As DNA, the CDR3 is TGTGCCAGCCGTCGGACCTACGAGCAGTACTTC. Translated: CASRRTYEQYF.

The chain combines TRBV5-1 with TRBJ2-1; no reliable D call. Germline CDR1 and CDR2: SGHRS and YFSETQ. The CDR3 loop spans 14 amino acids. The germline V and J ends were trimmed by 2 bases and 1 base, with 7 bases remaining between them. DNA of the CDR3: TGCGCCAGCAGCTTCGACGGTTCCTACAATGAGCAGTTCTTC. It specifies CASSFDGSYNEQFF.

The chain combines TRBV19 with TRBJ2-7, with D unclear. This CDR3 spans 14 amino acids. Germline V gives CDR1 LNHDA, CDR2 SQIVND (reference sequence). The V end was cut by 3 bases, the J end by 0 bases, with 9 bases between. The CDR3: CASSIQRDSYEQYF. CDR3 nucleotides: TGTGCCAGTAGTATCCAGAGAGACTCCTACGAGCAGTACTTC.

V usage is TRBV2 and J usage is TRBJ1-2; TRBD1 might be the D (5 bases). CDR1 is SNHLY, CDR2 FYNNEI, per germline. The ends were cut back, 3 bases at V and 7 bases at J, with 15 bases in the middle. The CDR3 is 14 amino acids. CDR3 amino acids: CASSDWQGPGGYTF. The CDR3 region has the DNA TGTGCCAGCAGTGACTGGCAGGGACCAGGTGGCTACACCTTC.

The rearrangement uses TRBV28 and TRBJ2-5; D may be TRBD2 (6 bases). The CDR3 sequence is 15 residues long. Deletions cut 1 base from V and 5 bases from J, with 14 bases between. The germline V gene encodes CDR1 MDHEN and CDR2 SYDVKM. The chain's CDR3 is CASSLLGTGVETQYF. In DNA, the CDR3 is TGTGCCAGCAGTTTATTGGGTACGGGAGTTGAGACCCAGTACTTC.

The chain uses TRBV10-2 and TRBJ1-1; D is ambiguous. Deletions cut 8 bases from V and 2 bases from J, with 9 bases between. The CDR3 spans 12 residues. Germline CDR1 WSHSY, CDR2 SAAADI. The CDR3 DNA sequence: TGCGCCAGCCAGCCAGGTAACACTGAAGCTTTCTTT. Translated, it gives CASQPGNTEAFF.